This paragraph reports one T cell receptor beta chain. No antigen is known for it. No infections or other immune events were documented during collection. This sample is drawn from a study of identifying expanded T cells in peripheral blood. Regarding the study as a whole: Across healthy donors, higher total template counts meant significantly greater roughly two-week count variance.

Assay used: immunoSEQ multiplex PCR; TCRdb lists only in-frame clones, some missing. The sample contains nearly 60,000 clones, roughly 87% of which appear only once. The V segment lost 5 bases and the J segment 4 bases; nucleotides outside the gene matches: 4. CDR1 is SGHTA and CDR2 is FQGNSA in the germline V gene. CDR3 length equals 13 residues. The receptor's source is a person aged 18 to 75 in good health. The source material was blood. The gene calls are TRBV7-2 and TRBJ1-1, with TRBD1 identical over 7 bases. The CDR3 sequence: CASSHDRATEAFF. DNA of the CDR3: TGTGCCAGCAGCCACGACAGGGCCACTGAAGCTTTCTTT.